This TCR beta chain was sequenced during a study of blood T cell repertoires in COVID-19. As handled by the study authors: From reference gene primer amplification, estimates of nucleated cell counts were derived. Clones were sequenced by immunoSEQ multiplex PCR, and TCRdb holds only the in-frame ones, with some missing. V and J calls and clone size are as listed in that table; D and trimming were resolved from the DNA. The table records around 250,000 clones, approximately 85% of them present only once. Individuals drawn from some 25 US areas were roughly 18 to 95 years old. This receptor was taken from a woman in her forties or fifties who had recovered from COVID-19. The material sequenced was PBMCs or T cells enriched from blood (not recorded which).

As DNA, the CDR3 is TGCAGCGTTGAAACCGGACAGGGAACGGATACGCAGTATTTT. It specifies CSVETGQGTDTQYF. This chain connects TRBV29-1 to TRBJ2-3; 8 bases match TRBD1. CDR1 and CDR2 from the germline V gene are SQVTM and ANQGSEA. V gave up 2 bases and J gave up 6 bases; unmatched junction bases: 7. This CDR3 comprises 14 residues.